This is a list of T cell receptor beta chains from one sample in a study of response to subunit inactivated influenza vaccine. TCRdb redid the calling of the RT-PCR reads with MiXCR, one entry per CDR3 protein. Of under 850,000 distinct CDR3 sequences listed, around 18% are singletons. The sample consisted of PBMCs from blood, taken around 5 days after vaccination. All receptors come from a man between 45 and 60 years old who received an inactivated influenza vaccine. The CDR3 runs from the conserved cysteine through the conserved F or W. The D gene is left open where the match is weak. Clone size, where shown, is once, few, many, or a class for clones that have expanded.

j_call,cdr3_length,v_call,d_call,clone_size,cdr3_aa,cdr3_nt
TRBJ2-2,15,TRBV11-1,.,.,CASSLVASSNGELFF,TGTGCCAGCAGCTTAGTTGCCTCTTCGAACGGGGAGCTGTTTTTT
TRBJ1-2,13,TRBV6-1,.,.,CASSRRGQGGYTF,TGTGCCAGCAGCCGAAGAGGGCAAGGAGGCTACACCTTC
TRBJ2-1,15,TRBV29-1,TRBD2,.,CSVGGLAASYNEQFF,TGCAGCGTTGGGGGACTAGCGGCTTCCTACAATGAGCAGTTCTTC
TRBJ2-3,15,TRBV9,TRBD2,once,CASSVSAGGEDTQYF,TGTGCCAGCAGCGTATCTGCGGGAGGTGAAGATACGCAGTATTTT
TRBJ1-6,16,TRBV5-1,.,.,CASSPTAFSYNSPLHF,TGCGCCAGCAGCCCGACAGCCTTCTCCTATAATTCACCCCTCCACTTT
TRBJ2-1,12,TRBV20-1,.,.,CSASSPVHEQFF,TGCAGTGCTAGTTCCCCGGTCCATGAGCAGTTCTTC
TRBJ2-5,16,TRBV7-9,TRBD2,few,CASSLRGDRFGETQYF,TGTGCCAGCAGCTTACGGGGGGATCGTTTCGGGGAGACCCAGTACTTC
TRBJ2-2,15,TRBV20-1,.,.,CSASPVLRVPGELFF,TGCAGTGCTAGCCCGGTCCTTAGGGTCCCCGGGGAGCTGTTTTTT
TRBJ1-2,17,TRBV3-1,TRBD1,few,CASSQVQGRGAPLGYTF,TGTGCCAGCAGCCAAGTACAGGGGCGCGGTGCCCCTTTGGGCTACACCTTC
TRBJ1-2,14,TRBV10-3,.,few,CAISESGQFYGYTF,TGTGCCATCAGTGAGTCTGGACAGTTCTATGGCTACACCTTC
TRBJ2-1,13,TRBV6-5,.,.,CASSYGLLNEQFF,TGTGCCAGCAGTTACGGACTCCTCAATGAGCAGTTCTTC
TRBJ2-1,17,TRBV20-1,TRBD2,.,CSARVMDSSGMTNEQFF,TGCAGTGCTAGAGTTATGGACTCCAGCGGGATGACAAATGAGCAGTTCTTC
TRBJ1-5,16,TRBV12-3/TRBV12-4,TRBD1,few,CASSLSRGRSNQPQHF,TGTGCCAGCAGTTTAAGCAGGGGGCGAAGCAATCAGCCCCAGCATTTT
TRBJ2-3,15,TRBV6-1,.,few,CASTLNTGGTDTQYF,TGTGCCAGCACCCTCAATACCGGTGGGACAGATACGCAGTATTTT
TRBJ2-3,16,TRBV12-3/TRBV12-4,.,few,CASSISGPALTDTQYF,TGTGCCAGCAGTATCTCGGGACCAGCCCTCACAGATACGCAGTATTTT
TRBJ2-7,16,TRBV4-3,.,.,CASSHGTGTPLRGQYF,TGCGCCAGCAGCCACGGGACCGGGACACCACTTAGGGGGCAGTACTTC
TRBJ2-1,15,TRBV20-1,TRBD2,few,CSASQRGGPYNEQFF,TGCAGTGCTAGCCAGCGGGGGGGCCCCTACAATGAGCAGTTCTTC
TRBJ2-1,14,TRBV7-2,.,many,CASSLQPSYNEQFF,TGTGCCAGCAGCTTACAGCCCTCCTACAATGAGCAGTTCTTC
TRBJ1-5,14,TRBV12-3/TRBV12-4,.,few,CASSPGSPNQPQHF,TGTGCCAGCAGCCCTGGGTCCCCAAATCAGCCCCAGCATTTT
TRBJ1-6,12,TRBV6-5,.,few,CASSDEGVTLHF,TGTGCCAGCAGTGACGAAGGGGTCACCCTCCACTTT
TRBJ2-2,12,TRBV29-1,.,few,CSVWATTGELFF,TGCAGCGTTTGGGCCACCACCGGGGAGCTGTTTTTT
TRBJ2-2,15,TRBV12-3/TRBV12-4,.,few,CASSFSNSATGELFF,TGTGCCAGCAGTTTCTCGAATAGCGCCACCGGGGAGCTGTTTTTT
TRBJ2-3,16,TRBV29-1,.,few,CSVGPVVGPSTDTQYF,TGCAGCGTTGGGCCGGTCGTCGGCCCTAGCACAGATACGCAGTATTTT
TRBJ2-2,19,TRBV28,.,many,CASSFLQPRDGQDTGELFF,TGTGCCAGCAGTTTTCTTCAACCCCGGGACGGCCAGGACACCGGGGAGCTGTTTTTT
TRBJ2-2,14,TRBV9,TRBD1,.,CASSATGATGELFF,TGTGCCAGCAGCGCCACAGGGGCTACCGGGGAGCTGTTTTTT
TRBJ2-2,16,TRBV20-1,TRBD2,.,CSARSGLGANTGELFF,TGCAGTGCTAGATCGGGACTAGGGGCGAACACCGGGGAGCTGTTTTTT
TRBJ2-3,15,TRBV7-8,TRBD2,few,CASSSSGVRTDTQYF,TGTGCCAGCAGCTCTAGCGGGGTACGCACAGATACGCAGTATTTT
TRBJ1-5,15,TRBV10-2,TRBD1,many,CASSESGTANQPQHF,TGCGCCAGCAGTGAGTCAGGGACAGCTAATCAGCCCCAGCATTTT
TRBJ1-4,14,TRBV21-1,.,.,CASRCRVANEKLFF,TGTGCCAGCAGGTGCAGGGTAGCTAATGAAAAACTGTTTTTT
TRBJ2-5,15,TRBV11-2,.,.,CASSLSDGGQETQYF,TGTGCCAGCAGCTTAAGTGACGGCGGACAAGAGACCCAGTACTTC
TRBJ1-1,11,TRBV29-1,.,.,CSVAILTEAFF,TGCAGCGTTGCAATCCTCACTGAAGCTTTCTTT
TRBJ2-1,16,TRBV20-1,.,.,CSARPEGSGFGNEQFF,TGCAGTGCTAGACCGGAAGGGAGCGGTTTCGGCAATGAGCAGTTCTTC
TRBJ2-3,15,TRBV10-2,.,.,CASSDLRGMADTQYF,TGCGCCAGCAGTGATCTCCGGGGTATGGCAGATACGCAGTATTTT
TRBJ1-1,14,TRBV12-3/TRBV12-4,.,.,CASSLVRGRTEAFF,TGTGCCAGCAGTTTAGTTCGGGGGAGGACTGAAGCTTTCTTT
TRBJ2-7,15,TRBV10-3,TRBD2,few,CAISEGRLADYEQYF,TGTGCCATCAGTGAGGGGCGACTAGCGGACTACGAGCAGTACTTC
TRBJ2-1,14,TRBV29-1,TRBD2,few,CSVGAAGGNYEQFF,TGCAGCGTTGGAGCCGCGGGAGGTAACTATGAGCAGTTCTTC
TRBJ1-1,14,TRBV5-1,.,many,CASSLFSQNTEAFF,TGCGCCAGCAGCTTGTTTTCCCAGAACACTGAAGCTTTCTTT
TRBJ2-4,13,TRBV9,.,.,CASSRYSGNIQYF,TGTGCCAGCAGCCGTTACTCAGGGAACATTCAGTACTTC
TRBJ1-1,13,TRBV5-1,.,many,CASSLGMDTEAFF,TGCGCCAGCAGCTTGGGTATGGACACTGAAGCTTTCTTT
TRBJ1-2,13,TRBV7-9,.,few,CASSDGTYYGYTF,TGTGCCAGCAGCGATGGCACTTACTATGGCTACACCTTC
TRBJ2-4,17,TRBV21-1,.,.,CASSRLSGDRDYRVQYF,TGTGCCAGCAGCAGGCTTTCGGGAGACAGGGATTATCGAGTTCAGTACTTC
TRBJ1-1,15,TRBV6-2/TRBV6-3,TRBD1,.,CASRPDRVRNTEAFF,TGTGCCAGCAGGCCCGACAGGGTTCGAAACACTGAAGCTTTCTTT
TRBJ2-1,17,TRBV15,.,.,CATSRRTLVGGHNEQFF,TGTGCCACCAGCAGAAGAACTCTAGTAGGAGGGCACAATGAGCAGTTCTTC
TRBJ2-1,17,TRBV5-1,TRBD2,.,CASRFSRLTSGTNEQFF,TGCGCCAGCAGGTTCTCACGCTTGACTAGCGGGACAAATGAGCAGTTCTTC
TRBJ2-7,16,TRBV7-9,TRBD1,few,CASSRTGGADSYEQYF,TGTGCCAGCAGTCGGACAGGGGGCGCGGACTCCTACGAGCAGTACTTC
TRBJ2-3,14,TRBV12-3/TRBV12-4,TRBD2,.,CASTLAGATDTQYF,TGTGCCAGCACCCTAGCGGGGGCCACAGATACGCAGTATTTT
TRBJ2-7,15,TRBV2,TRBD1,.,CASSEYRTGGYEQYF,TGTGCCAGCAGTGAATATCGGACAGGGGGCTACGAGCAGTACTTC